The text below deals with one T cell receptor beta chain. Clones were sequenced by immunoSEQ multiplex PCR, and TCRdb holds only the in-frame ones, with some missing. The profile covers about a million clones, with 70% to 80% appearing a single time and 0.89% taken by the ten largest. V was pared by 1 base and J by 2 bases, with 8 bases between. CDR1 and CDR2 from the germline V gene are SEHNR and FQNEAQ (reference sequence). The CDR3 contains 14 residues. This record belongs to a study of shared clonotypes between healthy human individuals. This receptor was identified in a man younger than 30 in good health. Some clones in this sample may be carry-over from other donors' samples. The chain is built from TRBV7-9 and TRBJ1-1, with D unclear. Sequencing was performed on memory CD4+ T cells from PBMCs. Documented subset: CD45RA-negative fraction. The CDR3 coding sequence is TGTGCCAGCAGCTTAGGCCTCTACAACACTGAAGCTTTCTTT. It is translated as CASSLGLYNTEAFF.